This T cell receptor (beta chain) derives from a study of cytomegalovirus exposure and HLA in healthy donors. Turning to the study itself: Findings of an earlier analysis included 90 million to 120 million unique TCR beta sequences from 190 million or so T cells. General observations from the study: In most subjects, TCR beta sequences reportedly gave accurate predictions of HLA-A and HLA-B alleles.

Concerning this clone itself: Its antigen is not known.

The germline V gene has CDR1 SGHAT and CDR2 FQDESV (reference sequence). This CDR3 contains 14 residues. V shed 5 bases and J 4 bases; nucleotides not matched to a gene: 7. It was with 60 Vbeta and 13 Jbeta primers that the PCR ran. The assay was immunoSEQ multiplex PCR, and TCRdb's table has in-frame clones only and misses some. The table shows about 95,000 clones, with about four fifths occurring only once. Material for sequencing was PBMCs. This TCR was sampled from a woman in her thirties or forties in good health and CMV-seronegative. V usage is TRBV11-1 and J usage is TRBJ1-2; TRBD1 matches 7 bases. The chain's CDR3 is CASSPTGTGYGYTF. The DNA of the CDR3 is TGTGCCAGCAGCCCGACAGGGACGGGCTATGGCTACACCTTC. The whole variable domain, filled in from reference TRBV11-1 and TRBJ1-2, reads EAEVAQSPRYKITEKSQAVAFWCDPISGHATLYWYRQILGQGPELLVQFQDESVVDDSQLPKDRFSAERLKGVDSTLKIQPAELGDSAMYLCASSPTGTGYGYTFGSGTRLTVV.